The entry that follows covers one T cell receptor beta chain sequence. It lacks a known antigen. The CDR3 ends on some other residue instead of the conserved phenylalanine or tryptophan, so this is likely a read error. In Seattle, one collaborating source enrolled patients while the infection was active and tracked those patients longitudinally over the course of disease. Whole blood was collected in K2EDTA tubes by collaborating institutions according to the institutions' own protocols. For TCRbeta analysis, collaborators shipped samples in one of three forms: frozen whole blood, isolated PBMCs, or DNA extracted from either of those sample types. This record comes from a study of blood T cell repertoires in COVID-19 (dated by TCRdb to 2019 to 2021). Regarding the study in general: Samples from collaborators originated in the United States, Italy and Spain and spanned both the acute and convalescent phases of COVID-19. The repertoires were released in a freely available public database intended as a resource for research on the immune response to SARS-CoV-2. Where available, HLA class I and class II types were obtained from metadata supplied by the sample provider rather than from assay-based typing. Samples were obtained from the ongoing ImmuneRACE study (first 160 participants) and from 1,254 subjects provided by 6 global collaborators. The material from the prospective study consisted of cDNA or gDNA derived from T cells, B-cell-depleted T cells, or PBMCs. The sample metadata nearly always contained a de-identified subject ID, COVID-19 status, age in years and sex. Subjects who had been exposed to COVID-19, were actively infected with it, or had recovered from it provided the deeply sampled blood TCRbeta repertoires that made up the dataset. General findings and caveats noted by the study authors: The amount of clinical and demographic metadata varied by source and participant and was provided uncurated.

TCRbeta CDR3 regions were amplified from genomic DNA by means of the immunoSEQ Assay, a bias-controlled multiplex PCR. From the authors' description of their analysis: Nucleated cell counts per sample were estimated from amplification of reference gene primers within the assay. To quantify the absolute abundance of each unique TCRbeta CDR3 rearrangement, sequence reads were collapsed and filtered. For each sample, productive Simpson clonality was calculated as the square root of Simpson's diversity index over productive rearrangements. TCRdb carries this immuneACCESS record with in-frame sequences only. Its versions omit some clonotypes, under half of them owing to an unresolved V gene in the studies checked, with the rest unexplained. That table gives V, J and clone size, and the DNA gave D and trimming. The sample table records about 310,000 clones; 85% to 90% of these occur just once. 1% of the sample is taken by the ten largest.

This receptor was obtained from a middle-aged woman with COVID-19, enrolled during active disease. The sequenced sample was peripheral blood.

This receptor has the CDR3 CASSPGLIGSNQPQHL. The nucleotides are TGTGCCAGCAGTCCGGGACTGATAGGTAGCAATCAGCCCCAGCATCTT. The V and J segments used are TRBV6-4 and TRBJ1-5; matching of 5 bases hints at TRBD1 as the D gene. Trimming at the junction amounts to 5 bases on V and 0 bases on J, and the germline ends lie 14 bases apart. Including both end residues, the CDR3 is 16 amino acids long. Of the read, only the CDR3 DNA is kept; its 48 bases are in frame from base 1. Taken from the germline V gene, the CDR1 and CDR2 loops are MRHNA and SNTAGT.